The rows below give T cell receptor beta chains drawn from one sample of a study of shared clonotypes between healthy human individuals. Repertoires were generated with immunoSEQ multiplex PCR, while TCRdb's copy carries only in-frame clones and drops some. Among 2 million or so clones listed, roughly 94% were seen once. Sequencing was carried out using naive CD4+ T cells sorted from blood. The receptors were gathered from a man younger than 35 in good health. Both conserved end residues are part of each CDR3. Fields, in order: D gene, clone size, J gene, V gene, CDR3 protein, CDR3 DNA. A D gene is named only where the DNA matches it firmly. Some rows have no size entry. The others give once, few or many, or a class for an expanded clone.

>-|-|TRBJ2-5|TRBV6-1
CASRKRTQETQYF
TGTGCCAGCAGGAAGCGGACCCAAGAGACCCAGTACTTC
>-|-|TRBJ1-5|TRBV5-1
CASSLGGENSNQPQHF
TGCGCCAGCAGCCTAGGAGGGGAAAATAGCAATCAGCCCCAGCATTTT
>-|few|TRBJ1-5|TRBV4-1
CASSQPEGNQPQHF
TGCGCCAGCAGCCAGCCCGAGGGCAATCAGCCCCAGCATTTT
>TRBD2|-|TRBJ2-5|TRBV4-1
CASSHSTSLLETQYF
TGCGCCAGCAGCCATTCGACTAGCCTCCTTGAGACCCAGTACTTC
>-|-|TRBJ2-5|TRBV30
CAWSGSDQETQYF
TGTGCCTGGAGTGGGTCGGACCAAGAGACCCAGTACTTC
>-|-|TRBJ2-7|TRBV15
CATSGSRMTYEQYF
TGTGCCACCAGCGGGTCACGGATGACCTACGAGCAGTACTTC
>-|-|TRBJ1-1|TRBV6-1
CASIRLWAAEAFF
TGTGCCAGCATACGACTGTGGGCCGCTGAAGCTTTCTTT
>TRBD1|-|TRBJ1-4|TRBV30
CAWSPDRANEKLFF
TGTGCCTGGAGTCCCGACAGGGCAAATGAAAAACTGTTTTTT
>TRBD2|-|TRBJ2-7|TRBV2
CASRPGLAGVYEQYF
TGTGCCAGCAGGCCCGGACTAGCGGGAGTCTACGAGCAGTACTTC
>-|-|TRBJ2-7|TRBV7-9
CASSLAHSYEQYF
TGTGCCAGCAGCTTAGCTCATTCCTACGAGCAGTACTTC
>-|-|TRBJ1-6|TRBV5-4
CASSLAAGGDNSPLHF
TGTGCCAGCAGCTTGGCGGCCGGGGGCGATAATTCACCCCTCCACTTT
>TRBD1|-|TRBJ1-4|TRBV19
CASSMGQNLATNEKLFF
TGTGCCAGTAGTATGGGACAGAACCTTGCAACTAATGAAAAACTGTTTTTT
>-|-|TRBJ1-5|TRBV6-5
CASSPPGTRNQPQHF
TGTGCCAGCAGCCCCCCCGGGACACGTAATCAGCCCCAGCATTTT
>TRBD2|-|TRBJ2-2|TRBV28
CASSPSTSGGAGGELFF
TGTGCCAGCAGTCCGTCGACTAGCGGGGGGGCAGGCGGGGAGCTGTTTTTT